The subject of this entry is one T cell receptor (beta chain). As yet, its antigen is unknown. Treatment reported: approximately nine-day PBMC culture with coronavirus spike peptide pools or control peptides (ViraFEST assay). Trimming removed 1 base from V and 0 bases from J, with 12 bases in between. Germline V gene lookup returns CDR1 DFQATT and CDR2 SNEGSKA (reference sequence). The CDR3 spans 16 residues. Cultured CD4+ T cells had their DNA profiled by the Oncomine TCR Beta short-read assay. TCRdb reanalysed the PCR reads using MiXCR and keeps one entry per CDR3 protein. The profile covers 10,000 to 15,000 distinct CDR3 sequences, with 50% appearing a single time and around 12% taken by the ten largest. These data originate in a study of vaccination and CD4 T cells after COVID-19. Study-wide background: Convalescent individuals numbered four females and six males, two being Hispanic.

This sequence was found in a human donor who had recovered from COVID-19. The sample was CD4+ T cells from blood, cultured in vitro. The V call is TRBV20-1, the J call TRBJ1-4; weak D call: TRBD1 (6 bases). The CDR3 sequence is CSARGKQGSTNEKLFF. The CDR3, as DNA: TGCAGTGCTAGAGGCAAACAGGGTTCAACTAATGAAAAACTGTTTTTT.